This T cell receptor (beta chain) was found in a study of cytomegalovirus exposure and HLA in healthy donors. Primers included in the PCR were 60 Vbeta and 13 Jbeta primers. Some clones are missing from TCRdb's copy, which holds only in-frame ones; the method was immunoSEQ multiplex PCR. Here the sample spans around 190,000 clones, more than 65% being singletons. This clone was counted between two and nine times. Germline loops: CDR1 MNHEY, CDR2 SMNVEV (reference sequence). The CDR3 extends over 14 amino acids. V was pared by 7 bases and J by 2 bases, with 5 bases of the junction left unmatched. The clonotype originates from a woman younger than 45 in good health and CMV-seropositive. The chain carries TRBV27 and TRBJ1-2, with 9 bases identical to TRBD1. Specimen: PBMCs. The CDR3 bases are TGTGCCAGCAAACGGACAGGGGAGAACTATGGCTACACCTTC. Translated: CASKRTGENYGYTF.